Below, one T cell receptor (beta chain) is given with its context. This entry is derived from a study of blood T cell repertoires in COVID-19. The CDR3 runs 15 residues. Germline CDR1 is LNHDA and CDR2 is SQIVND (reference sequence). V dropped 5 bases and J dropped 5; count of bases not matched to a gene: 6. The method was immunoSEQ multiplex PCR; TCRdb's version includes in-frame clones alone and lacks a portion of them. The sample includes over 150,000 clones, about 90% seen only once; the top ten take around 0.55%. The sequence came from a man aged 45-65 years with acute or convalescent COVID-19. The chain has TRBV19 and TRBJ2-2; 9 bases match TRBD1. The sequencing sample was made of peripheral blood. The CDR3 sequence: CASSETGGTTGELFF. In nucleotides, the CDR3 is TGTGCCAGTAGTGAAACAGGGGGCACGACCGGGGAGCTGTTTTTT.